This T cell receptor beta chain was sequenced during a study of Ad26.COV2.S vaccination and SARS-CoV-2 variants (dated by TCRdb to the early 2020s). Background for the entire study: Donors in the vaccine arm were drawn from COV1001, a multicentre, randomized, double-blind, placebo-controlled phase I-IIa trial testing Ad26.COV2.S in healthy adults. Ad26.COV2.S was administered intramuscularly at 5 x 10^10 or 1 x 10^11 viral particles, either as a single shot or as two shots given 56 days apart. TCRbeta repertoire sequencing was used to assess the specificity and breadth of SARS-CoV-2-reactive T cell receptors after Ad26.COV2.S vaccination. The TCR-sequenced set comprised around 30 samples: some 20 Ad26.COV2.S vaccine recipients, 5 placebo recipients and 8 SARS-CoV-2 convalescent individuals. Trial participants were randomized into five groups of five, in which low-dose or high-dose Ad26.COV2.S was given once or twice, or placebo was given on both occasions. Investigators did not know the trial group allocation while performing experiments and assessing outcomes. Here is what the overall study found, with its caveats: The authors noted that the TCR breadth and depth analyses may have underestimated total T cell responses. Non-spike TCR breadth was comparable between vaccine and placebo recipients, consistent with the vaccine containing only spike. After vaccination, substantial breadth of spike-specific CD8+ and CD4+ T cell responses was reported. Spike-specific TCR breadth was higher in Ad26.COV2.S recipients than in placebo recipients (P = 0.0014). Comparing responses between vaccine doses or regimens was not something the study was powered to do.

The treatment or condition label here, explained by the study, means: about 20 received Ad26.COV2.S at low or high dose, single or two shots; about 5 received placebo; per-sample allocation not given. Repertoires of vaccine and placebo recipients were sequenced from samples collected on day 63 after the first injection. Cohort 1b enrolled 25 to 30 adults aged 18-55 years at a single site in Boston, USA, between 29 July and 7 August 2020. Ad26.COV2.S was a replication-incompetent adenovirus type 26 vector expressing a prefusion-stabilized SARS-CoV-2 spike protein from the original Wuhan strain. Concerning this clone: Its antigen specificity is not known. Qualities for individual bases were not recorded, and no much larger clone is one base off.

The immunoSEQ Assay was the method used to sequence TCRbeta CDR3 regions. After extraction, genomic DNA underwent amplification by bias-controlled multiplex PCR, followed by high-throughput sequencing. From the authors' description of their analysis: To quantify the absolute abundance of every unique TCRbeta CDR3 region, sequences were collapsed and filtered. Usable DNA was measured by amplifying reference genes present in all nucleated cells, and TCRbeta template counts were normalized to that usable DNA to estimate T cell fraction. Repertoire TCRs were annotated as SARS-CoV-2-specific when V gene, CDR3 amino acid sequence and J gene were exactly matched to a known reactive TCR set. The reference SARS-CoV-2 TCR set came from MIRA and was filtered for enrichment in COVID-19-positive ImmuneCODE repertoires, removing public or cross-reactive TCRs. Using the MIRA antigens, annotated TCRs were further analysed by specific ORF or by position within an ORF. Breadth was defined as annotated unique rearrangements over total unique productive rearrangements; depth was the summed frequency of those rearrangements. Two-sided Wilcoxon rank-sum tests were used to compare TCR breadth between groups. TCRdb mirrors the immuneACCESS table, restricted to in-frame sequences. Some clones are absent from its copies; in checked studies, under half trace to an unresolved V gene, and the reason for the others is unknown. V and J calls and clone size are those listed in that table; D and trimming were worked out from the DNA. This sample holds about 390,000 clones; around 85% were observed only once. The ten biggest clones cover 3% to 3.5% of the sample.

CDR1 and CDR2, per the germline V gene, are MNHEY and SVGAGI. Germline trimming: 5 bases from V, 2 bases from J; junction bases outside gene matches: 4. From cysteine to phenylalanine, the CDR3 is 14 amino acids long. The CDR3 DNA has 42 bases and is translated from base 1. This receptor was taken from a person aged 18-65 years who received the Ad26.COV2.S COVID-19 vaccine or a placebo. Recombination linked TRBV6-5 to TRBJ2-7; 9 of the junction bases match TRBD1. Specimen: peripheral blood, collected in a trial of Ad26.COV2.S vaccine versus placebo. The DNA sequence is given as TGTGCCAGCAGTCCCCGGACAGGGGCCTACGAGCAGTACTTC. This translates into CASSPRTGAYEQYF.